Shown below are 29 T cell receptor beta chains from a single sample sequenced in a study of blood T cell repertoires in COVID-19. The data were produced by immunoSEQ multiplex PCR, yet TCRdb's version contains in-frame clones alone and is incomplete. This sample has under 110,000 clones, with 75% to 90% found just once. The specimen sequenced was peripheral blood. Source of these receptors: a woman in her 70s with active or convalescent COVID-19.

V is TRBV2 and J is TRBJ2-7, with a possible D match to TRBD1 (6 bases). CDR3 length equals 12 residues. Trimming shortened V by 9 bases and J by 2 bases, and 11 bases separated the two germline ends. CDR1 is SNHLY and CDR2 is FYNNEI in the germline V gene. CDR3 bases: TGTGCCAGTCAGGGGCTCCCCTACGAGCAGTACTTC. Translation: CASQGLPYEQYF.

This clone is a singleton in its sample. The chain joins TRBV7-2 to TRBJ2-3; possibly TRBD1 for D (5 bases). The length of the CDR3 is 13 residues. Germline CDR1 and CDR2: SGHTA and FQGNSA. V was pared by 6 bases and J by 2 bases, with 9 bases between. Written as DNA, the CDR3 is TGTGCCAGCAGACAGGTCCTCACAGATACGCAGTATTTT. Translating gives CASRQVLTDTQYF. Filled out from reference TRBV7-2 and TRBJ2-3, the complete variable domain reads GAGVSQSPSNKVTEKGKDVELRCDPISGHTALYWYRQSLGQGLEFLIYFQGNSAPDKSGLPSDRFSAERTGGSVSTLTIQRTQQEDSAVYLCASRQVLTDTQYFGPGTRLTVL.

The J gene is TRBJ2-5, the V gene TRBV18; 7 bases map to TRBD1. The CDR3 is 15 amino acids. With 3 bases clipped from V and 5 bases from J, the junction kept 9 bases outside the gene matches. Looked up from germline, CDR1 is KGHSH and CDR2 is LQKENI. The CDR3 bases are TGTGCCAGCTCACCTCCGGGACAGCCGGGCGAGACCCAGTACTTC. Translating gives CASSPPGQPGETQYF. The variable domain in full, completed from reference TRBV18 and TRBJ2-5, reads NAGVMQNPRHLVRRRGQEARLRCSPMKGHSHVYWYRQLPEEGLKFMVYLQKENIIDESGMPKERFSAEFPKEGPSILRIQQVVRGDSAAYFCASSPPGQPGETQYFGPGTRLLVL.

In its sample, this clone was seen once. The gene calls are TRBV2 and TRBJ2-1, with D perhaps matching TRBD2 (6 bases). This CDR3 is built from 14 residues. The V end was cut by 4 bases, the J end by 5 bases, with 12 bases between. CDR1 and CDR2 from the germline V gene are SNHLY and FYNNEI. CDR3 amino acids: CASSVRGSHNEQFF. Here the CDR3 DNA reads TGTGCCAGCAGTGTCCGGGGGAGTCACAATGAGCAGTTCTTC.

The chain combines TRBV7-2 with TRBJ2-3; 7 bases are a match to TRBD2. There are 14 residues in the CDR3. The V and J ends lost 1 base and 5 bases, in that order; junction bases with no gene match: 3. Germline assignment: CDR1 SGHTA and CDR2 FQGNSA. DNA of the CDR3: TGTGCCAGCAGCTTAGGATCTAGCGGAGATACGCAGTATTTT. Protein product: CASSLGSSGDTQYF.

This clone has only a few counts. The chain links TRBV21-1 to TRBJ2-7; TRBD2, the table's D call, lacks a check against the DNA. TRBV21-1 is termed a pseudogene. The CDR3 covers 18 residues. The CDR3 nucleotides read TGTGCCAGCAGCAAATCGCTTACGGAGGGGTCAGGCCACTACGAGCAGTACTTC. Amino acid sequence: CASSKSLTEGSGHYEQYF.

The J gene is TRBJ1-1, the V gene TRBV15, with D uncertain. The CDR3 runs 14 residues. V lost 0 bases to trimming and J lost 8 bases, with 13 bases between them. Germline assignment: CDR1 LNHNV and CDR2 YYDKDF (reference sequence). CDR3 sequence reads: CATSRDRTLQEAFF. The CDR3 DNA reads TGTGCCACCAGCAGAGATAGGACTCTTCAAGAAGCTTTCTTT.

The J gene is TRBJ2-1, the V gene TRBV11-3; 11 nucleotides match TRBD2. CDR1 and CDR2 from the germline V gene are SGHNT and YENEEA. This CDR3 is built from 17 residues. Trimming removed 2 bases from V and 1 base from J; junction bases left unmatched: 4. For the CDR3, the DNA is TGTGCCAGCAGCTTAATAGCGGGAGGGCCGTCCTACAATGAGCAGTTCTTC. Translation: CASSLIAGGPSYNEQFF.

Only a few counts were recorded for this clone. V usage is TRBV10-3 and J usage is TRBJ1-5; D perhaps matches TRBD1 (5 bases). The CDR3 has 18 residues. The germline gives CDR1 ENHRY, CDR2 SYGVKD. V was trimmed by 0 bases and J by 1 base, leaving 16 bases between them. The CDR3 nucleotides read TGTGCCATCAGTGAGTCGTCTCTTGCGGGGGGGAGCAATCAGCCCCAGCATTTT. Protein product: CAISESSLAGGSNQPQHF.

The chain combines TRBV11-2 with TRBJ1-5; TRBD1 is a possible D gene (5 bases). The V gene lost 2 bases and the J gene lost 4 bases, with 12 bases spanning the gap. Germline V lookup: CDR1 SGHAT, CDR2 FQNNGV. The CDR3 extends over 15 amino acids. CDR3 loop: CASSLSAGSNQPQHF. The CDR3 coding sequence is TGTGCCAGCAGCTTATCCGCAGGGTCAAATCAGCCCCAGCATTTT.

The rearrangement joins TRBV2 to TRBJ1-6; D ambiguous. The CDR3 has 14 residues. Germline values: CDR1 SNHLY, CDR2 FYNNEI. V was cut by 7 bases and J by 0 bases, with 7 bases left in between. In nucleotides, the CDR3 is TGTGCCAGCATGGTTAGCTCCTATAATTCACCCCTCCACTTT. Encoded protein: CASMVSSYNSPLHF. Variable domain in full (rest from reference TRBV2 and TRBJ1-6): EPEVTQTPSHQVTQMGQEVILRCVPISNHLYFYWYRQILGQKVEFLVSFYNNEISEKSEIFDDQFSVERPDGSNFTLKIRSTKLEDSAMYFCASMVSSYNSPLHFGNGTRLTVT.

The gene calls are TRBV4-1 and TRBJ1-2; D is perhaps TRBD1 (6 bases). Between the trimmed V and J ends, which lost 0 bases and 7 bases, there was a span of 15 bases. Germline CDR1 reads MGHRA; CDR2 reads YSYEKL. This CDR3 is 15 amino acids long. The CDR3 coding sequence is TGCGCCAGCAGCCAAGAAAACAGGGCTACGGGTGGCTACACCTTC. Encoded protein: CASSQENRATGGYTF.

The chain recombines TRBV19 with TRBJ2-2, with TRBD1 matching over 7 bases. Germline assignment: CDR1 LNHDA and CDR2 SQIVND (reference sequence). Trimming removed 7 bases from V and 5 bases from J; junction bases left unmatched: 10. The CDR3 covers 15 residues. The CDR3 region has the DNA TGTGCCAGTATTCCGACAGGGCGTATTACCGGGGAGCTGTTTTTT. Its protein is CASIPTGRITGELFF.

As for this clone: The junction departs from germline at one end; a sequencing error may be responsible. This sequence joins TRBV5-6 and TRBJ2-3; the match to TRBD2 covers 12 bases. Looked up from germline, CDR1 is SGHDT and CDR2 is YYEEEE. The CDR3 has 16 amino acids. As DNA, the CDR3 is TGTGCCAGCAGCTTCCGACTAGCGGGGGACACATATACGCAGTATTTT. Translated: CASSFRLAGDTYTQYF.

The CDR3 region has the DNA TGCGCCAGCAGCCTGATACCGGGACAAGCTAATTCACCCCTCCACTTT. Translated: CASSLIPGQANSPLHF. This chain links TRBV5-1 with TRBJ1-6, with D possibly TRBD1 on 6 matching bases. Per germline, CDR1 SGHRS and CDR2 YFSETQ. Trimming removed 4 bases from V and 6 bases from J, with 17 bases in between. The CDR3 extends over 16 amino acids.

The chain recombines TRBV28 with TRBJ1-4, with 7 bases identical to TRBD1. The V segment lost 5 bases and the J segment 8 bases; nucleotides outside the gene matches: 17. Germline-derived CDR1 and CDR2 are MDHEN and SYDVKM. The CDR3 is 17 amino acids. DNA of the CDR3: TGTGCCAGCAGTCGACTCGGACAGGATCTCCAGGGGGAAAAACTGTTTTTT. Translation: CASSRLGQDLQGEKLFF.

This chain connects TRBV5-6 to TRBJ2-7, with a tentative D call TRBD2 (6 bases). Germline loops: CDR1 SGHDT, CDR2 YYEEEE. V lost 2 bases and J 0 bases, leaving 9 bases between the germline ends. The CDR3 has 14 amino acids. In DNA, the CDR3 is TGTGCCAGCAGCTTTGCGGGGACCTCCTACGAGCAGTACTTC. This translates into CASSFAGTSYEQYF.

This chain joins TRBV3-1 (or the pseudogene TRBV3-2) and TRBJ1-6; D is unresolved. The CDR3 covers 15 residues. Trimming removed 4 bases at V and 7 bases at J, with 14 bases between. The germline V gene encodes CDR1 LGHDT and CDR2 YNNKEL (reference sequence). The CDR3 protein is CASSPHMPRNSPLHF. DNA of the CDR3: TGTGCCAGCAGCCCCCACATGCCTAGAAATTCACCCCTCCACTTT.

The V call is TRBV6-5, the J call TRBJ2-7; maybe TRBD1 (5 bases). The V end was cut by 0 bases, the J end by 4 bases, with 13 bases between. The CDR3 has 15 amino acids. CDR1 and CDR2 from the germline V gene are MNHEY and SVGAGI. CDR3 loop: CASSYSGSGPYEQYF. CDR3 DNA sequence: TGTGCCAGCAGTTACTCAGGCTCAGGGCCATACGAGCAGTACTTC.

The chain uses TRBV28 and TRBJ1-2; the D is unclear. The CDR3 has 16 amino acids. Trimming shortened V by 5 bases and J by 2 bases, and 18 bases separated the two germline ends. The germline V gene has CDR1 MDHEN and CDR2 SYDVKM. The CDR3 nucleotides are TGTGCCAGCAGTACGACCGGGTCCTCGGAAAACTATGGCTACACCTTC. Encoded protein: CASSTTGSSENYGYTF.

This clone has just one count. The rearrangement joins TRBV10-3 to TRBJ2-7; D is perhaps TRBD1 (5 bases). V was pared by 3 bases and J by 7 bases, with 19 bases between. CDR3 length equals 15 residues. CDR1 and CDR2 from the germline V gene are ENHRY and SYGVKD. For the CDR3, the DNA is TGTGCCATCAGTGACCACAGGCTCCAATCATGGGAGCAGTACTTC. This encodes CAISDHRLQSWEQYF.

This chain joins TRBV7-2 and TRBJ2-7, with 10 bases identical to TRBD2. Germline trimming cut 5 bases from V and 1 base from J; bases unmatched to any gene: 8. The CDR3 covers 16 residues. Germline CDR1 and CDR2: SGHTA and FQGNSA. CDR3 residues: CASSDAGTSVSYEQYF. The CDR3 DNA is TGTGCCAGCAGCGACGCCGGGACTAGCGTTTCCTACGAGCAGTACTTC. Full variable domain (outside the CDR3, taken from reference TRBV7-2 and TRBJ2-7): GAGVSQSPSNKVTEKGKDVELRCDPISGHTALYWYRQSLGQGLEFLIYFQGNSAPDKSGLPSDRFSAERTGGSVSTLTIQRTQQEDSAVYLCASSDAGTSVSYEQYFGPGTRLTVT.

The rearrangement joins TRBV2 to TRBJ1-5, with 7 bases matching TRBD1. The germline V gene encodes CDR1 SNHLY and CDR2 FYNNEI. CDR3 length: 16 amino acids. V lost 5 bases to trimming and J lost 2 bases; unmatched junction nucleotides: 9. CDR3 sequence reads: CASSSGVRGGNQPQHF. CDR3 nucleotide sequence: TGTGCCAGCAGTTCGGGGGTCAGGGGGGGCAATCAGCCCCAGCATTTT.

The chain joins TRBV7-2 to TRBJ2-3; perhaps TRBD2 as D (6 bases). Germline V lookup: CDR1 SGHTA, CDR2 FQGNSA. V was clipped by 1 base and J by 7 bases, with 9 bases between them. This CDR3 spans 13 amino acids. This CDR3 is CASSLGDLNTQYF. CDR3 bases: TGTGCCAGCAGCTTAGGGGACTTAAATACGCAGTATTTT.

The V gene is TRBV5-1, the J gene TRBJ2-5; 9 bases fit TRBD2. This CDR3 has 18 residues. Germline V gives CDR1 SGHRS, CDR2 YFSETQ. Losses at the gene ends were 3 bases for V and 5 bases for J; bases not matched to a gene: 17. The CDR3 sequence is CASSSLATGAGGRETQYF. CDR3 nucleotide sequence: TGCGCCAGCAGCTCCCTTGCGACCGGGGCGGGGGGGCGTGAGACCCAGTACTTC.

The rearrangement uses TRBV21-1 and TRBJ2-2; the table's D call, TRBD1, has no DNA check behind it. TRBV21-1 is an annotated pseudogene. The CDR3 length is 14 residues. The CDR3 here is CASRWATNTGELFF. The CDR3 DNA sequence: TGTGCCAGCAGGTGGGCTACGAACACCGGGGAGCTGTTTTTT.

This chain links TRBV5-1 with TRBJ2-5; 7 bases are shared with TRBD1. The trim removed 2 bases at V and 4 bases at J, leaving 11 bases unmatched. CDR3 size: 16 residues. Germline loops: CDR1 SGHRS, CDR2 YFSETQ. Here the CDR3 reads CASSFWGQSTGETQYF. CDR3 in DNA: TGCGCCAGCAGCTTCTGGGGACAGTCGACGGGAGAGACCCAGTACTTC.

In DNA, the CDR3 is TGTGCCAGCAGCGCGGATCAGGGATACTATGGCTACACCTTC. This codes for CASSADQGYYGYTF. The chain has TRBV2 and TRBJ1-2; D might be TRBD1 (5 bases). Per the germline V gene, CDR1 is SNHLY and CDR2 is FYNNEI. The length of the CDR3 is 14 residues. V was clipped by 6 bases and J by 3 bases, with 14 bases between them.

V and J are TRBV28 and TRBJ1-3; tentative D call: TRBD1 (5 bases). Germline values: CDR1 MDHEN, CDR2 SYDVKM. The germline V and J ends were trimmed by 7 bases and 7 bases, with 14 bases remaining between them. There are 13 residues in the CDR3. This CDR3 is CASMGHVRNTIYF. DNA for the CDR3: TGTGCCAGCATGGGGCATGTTAGGAACACCATATATTTT.